The 27 T cell receptor beta chains below all came from one sample that was sequenced in a study of blood T cell repertoires in COVID-19 (dated by TCRdb to 2020 to 2021). The library came from the immunoSEQ multiplex PCR assay. TCRdb carries this immuneACCESS record with in-frame sequences only. Its versions omit some clonotypes, under half of them owing to an unresolved V gene in the studies checked, with the rest unexplained. This sample lists over 350,000 clones; around 89% were detected once. Of the sample, more than 0.9% is held by the ten largest clones. Sequencing was done on a sample of PBMCs or T cells enriched from blood (not recorded which). The receptors were gathered from a woman aged 30 to 39 with acute COVID-19.

This sequence joins TRBV7-2 and TRBJ1-2, with D maybe TRBD1 (5 bases). Germline V lookup: CDR1 SGHTA, CDR2 FQGNSA. The CDR3 is made up of 14 amino acids. V was clipped by 5 bases and J by 7 bases, with 17 bases between them. In DNA form, the CDR3 reads TGTGCCAGCAGCCCGGGACTTTCAACGGGTGGCTACACCTTC. As protein: CASSPGLSTGGYTF.

This chain joins TRBV30 and TRBJ1-2; maybe TRBD1 (6 bases). Germline CDR1 GTSNPN, CDR2 SVGIG (reference sequence). The V end lost 2 bases, the J end lost 4 bases, and 11 bases lay between the germline ends. The CDR3 is 13 amino acids. In DNA, the CDR3 is TGTGCCTGGAGTCCACAGGGATTCTATGGCTACACCTTC. This translates into CAWSPQGFYGYTF.

Concerning this clone itself: One end of the junction varies from germline; a read error may be responsible. The chain uses TRBV10-3 and TRBJ1-1; no reliable D call. This CDR3 comprises 13 residues. Germline V gene lookup returns CDR1 ENHRY and CDR2 SYGVKD. In nucleotides, the CDR3 is TGTGCCATCAGTGAGTCCCCCGGTGGAACAGCAAGATTT. Residues: CAISESPGGTARF.

V usage is TRBV3-1 (or the pseudogene TRBV3-2) and J usage is TRBJ2-3, with no clear D. Germline CDR1 is LGHDT and CDR2 is YNNKEL (reference sequence). Trimming took 4 bases from V and 2 from J, leaving 7 bases between them. CDR3 length equals 13 residues. The chain's CDR3 is CASSPSNTDTQYF. In nucleotides, the CDR3 is TGTGCCAGCAGCCCATCTAACACAGATACGCAGTATTTT.

The chain uses TRBV19 and TRBJ2-2; 8 bases line up with TRBD1. The CDR3 extends over 16 amino acids. Germline V CDR1 and CDR2: LNHDA, SQIVND (reference sequence). The ends lost 0 bases at V and 3 bases at J; junction bases unmatched: 3. CDR3 coding DNA: TGTGCCAGTAGTATAGATGACAGGGGCGACACCGGGGAGCTGTTTTTT. Translating it yields CASSIDDRGDTGELFF.

This rearrangement joins TRBV24-1 to TRBJ2-5, with a possible D match to TRBD1 (5 bases). The CDR3 loop spans 14 amino acids. Germline V CDR1 and CDR2: KGHDR, SFDVKD. The V and J ends lost 6 bases and 5 bases respectively, with 15 bases between them. CDR3 DNA: TGTGCCACCAGTCAGGGCCCCAAGGCGGAGACCCAGTACTTC. This sequence encodes CATSQGPKAETQYF.

This chain connects TRBV30 to TRBJ1-6; D unclear. The V and J ends lost 0 bases and 5 bases respectively, with 11 bases between them. The germline gives CDR1 GTSNPN, CDR2 SVGIG (reference sequence). The CDR3 has 15 amino acids. This CDR3 reads CAWSVSARNNSPLHF. As DNA, the CDR3 is TGTGCCTGGAGTGTATCTGCCAGAAATAATTCACCCCTCCACTTT.

The chain couples TRBV5-6 to TRBJ1-6; 7 bases map to TRBD1. CDR1 is SGHDT and CDR2 is YYEEEE in the germline V gene. Losses at the gene ends were 1 base for V and 6 bases for J; bases not matched to a gene: 4. The CDR3 is 15 residues long. CDR3 bases: TGTGCCAGCAGCTTGTGGGGGACAGTTAATTCACCCCTCCACTTT. Protein sequence: CASSLWGTVNSPLHF. The variable domain in full, completed from reference TRBV5-6 and TRBJ1-6, reads DAGVTQSPTHLIKTRGQQVTLRCSPKSGHDTVSWYQQALGQGPQFIFQYYEEEERQRGNFPDRFSGHQFPNYSSELNVNALLLGDSALYLCASSLWGTVNSPLHFGNGTRLTVT.

CDR3 nucleotide sequence: TGCGCCAGCAGCCAAGACAGTGGGTCCAATCAGCCCCAGCATTTT. This sequence encodes CASSQDSGSNQPQHF. The chain is built from TRBV5-1 and TRBJ1-5, with D possibly TRBD1 on 5 matching bases. The CDR3 runs 15 residues. V lost 4 bases, J lost 3 bases, and 14 bases lay in between. The germline CDR1 and CDR2 sequences are SGHRS and YFSETQ. The full variable domain, completed using reference TRBV5-1 and TRBJ1-5, is KAGVTQTPRYLIKTRGQQVTLSCSPISGHRSVSWYQQTPGQGLQFLFEYFSETQRNKGNFPGRFSGRQFSNSRSEMNVSTLELGDSALYLCASSQDSGSNQPQHFGDGTRLSIL.

This rearrangement joins TRBV18 to TRBJ1-4; 8 nucleotides align to TRBD1. The CDR3 length is 16 residues. Germline CDR1 and CDR2: KGHSH and LQKENI. With 1 base clipped from V and 0 bases from J, the junction kept 1 base outside the gene matches. The DNA of the CDR3 is TGTGCCAGCTCACCACGGGGACAGGCAACTAATGAAAAACTGTTTTTT. Protein sequence: CASSPRGQATNEKLFF.

The chain joins TRBV29-1 to TRBJ1-4; no reliable D call. V was cut by 0 bases and J by 9 bases, with 14 bases left in between. This CDR3 has 14 amino acids. CDR1 SQVTM and CDR2 ANQGSEA come from the germline V gene. The CDR3 sequence is CSVEDRLQQKKLFF. The CDR3 DNA reads as TGCAGCGTTGAAGATAGGCTTCAACAGAAAAAACTGTTTTTT.

This clone appeared a few times. The J gene is TRBJ2-2, the V gene TRBV5-1; D possibly corresponds to TRBD2 (5 bases). Germline V lookup: CDR1 SGHRS, CDR2 YFSETQ. The CDR3 covers 13 residues. With 2 bases removed from V and 6 bases from J, the gap between germline ends came to 8 bases. CDR3 in DNA: TGCGCCAGCAGCTTAGGGAGCGCCGGGGAGCTGTTTTTT. This translates into CASSLGSAGELFF.

The chain combines TRBV6-5 with TRBJ1-1; possible D gene TRBD1, 5 bases. The CDR3 totals 12 residues. CDR1 is MNHEY, CDR2 SVGAGI, per germline. Between the trimmed V and J ends, which lost 8 bases and 6 bases, there was a span of 13 bases. Here the CDR3 reads CASSGGVAEAFF. As DNA, the CDR3 is TGTGCCAGCTCGGGAGGGGTTGCTGAAGCTTTCTTT.

This chain connects TRBV4-1 to TRBJ2-7; perhaps TRBD1 as D (6 bases). The CDR3 extends over 13 amino acids. Germline values: CDR1 MGHRA, CDR2 YSYEKL. The V gene lost 4 bases and the J gene lost 5 bases, with 12 bases spanning the gap. The CDR3 DNA is TGCGCCAGCAGCCTCAACCAGGGGAACGAGCAGTACTTC. Protein sequence: CASSLNQGNEQYF.

The chain joins TRBV10-3 to TRBJ1-1; the D gene is possibly TRBD1 (5 bases). Germline V CDR1 and CDR2: ENHRY, SYGVKD. V was cut by 3 bases and J by 2 bases, with 16 bases left in between. The CDR3 runs to 16 residues. The CDR3 region has the DNA TGTGCCATCAGTGAACGCTTATTAAGGGGTAACACTGAAGCTTTCTTT. As protein: CAISERLLRGNTEAFF.

This chain connects TRBV15 to TRBJ2-1, with TRBD2 identical over 11 bases. J was trimmed by 5 bases and V by 4 bases; bases with no gene match: 7. Germline V gene data show CDR1 as LNHNV and CDR2 as YYDKDF (reference sequence). The CDR3 is 16 amino acids. The CDR3 region has the DNA TGTGCCACCAGCACACTACTAGCGGGGGATCACAATGAGCAGTTCTTC. Translating it yields CATSTLLAGDHNEQFF.

The chain joins TRBV12-5 to TRBJ1-2; 9 bases agree with TRBD1. The germline V gene encodes CDR1 LGHNT and CDR2 FRNRAP. This CDR3 has 15 amino acids. The junction had 8 bases not matched to a gene; V was cut back by 6 bases and J by 3 bases. Written as DNA, the CDR3 is TGTGCTAGTGGCCCTACTCGGACAGGGGACTATGGCTACACCTTC. Amino acids: CASGPTRTGDYGYTF.

This clone showed up just a few times. This sequence joins TRBV24-1 and TRBJ2-5; TRBD1 might be the D (6 bases). The CDR3 extends over 14 amino acids. Per germline, CDR1 KGHDR and CDR2 SFDVKD. V lost 6 bases and J 2 bases, leaving 12 bases between the germline ends. The CDR3 is CATSKRTDQETQYF. CDR3 nucleotides: TGTGCCACCAGTAAAAGGACAGATCAAGAGACCCAGTACTTC.

For this clone: The CDR3 ends on some other residue instead of the conserved phenylalanine or tryptophan, so this is likely a read error. The DNA is left out, because the CDR3 cannot be placed on it with certainty; the CDR3 is given as TCRdb lists it. The chain joins TRBV5-4 to TRBJ1-4; the table's D gene call, TRBD1, was not cross checked with the DNA. The CDR3 is 9 residues long, counting both termini. The germline V gene encodes CDR1 SGHNT and CDR2 YYREEE (reference sequence). The CDR3: CASSPPQTL.

The rearrangement uses TRBV3-1 (or the pseudogene TRBV3-2) and TRBJ1-1; D is perhaps TRBD1 (6 bases). There are 16 residues in the CDR3. Germline lookup yields CDR1 LGHDT and CDR2 YNNKEL (reference sequence). Trimming took 6 bases from V and 0 from J, leaving 17 bases between them. The chain's CDR3 is CASSLRDKGMNTEAFF. The CDR3 nucleotides are TGTGCCAGCAGTCTCCGGGACAAGGGGATGAACACTGAAGCTTTCTTT.

This chain uses TRBV19 with TRBJ1-1; D might be TRBD1 (5 bases). This CDR3 contains 14 residues. V was pared by 7 bases and J by 1 base, with 13 bases between. Per the germline V gene, CDR1 is LNHDA and CDR2 is SQIVND (reference sequence). The CDR3: CASMGGPKNTEAFF. The CDR3 DNA follows: TGTGCCAGTATGGGGGGACCGAAGAACACTGAAGCTTTCTTT.

This sequence joins TRBV7-9 and TRBJ1-1; D may be TRBD1 (6 bases). CDR1 and CDR2 from the germline V gene are SEHNR and FQNEAQ (reference sequence). Trimming removed 1 base from V and 3 bases from J, with 12 bases in between. The CDR3 runs 15 residues. DNA for the CDR3: TGTGCCAGCAGCTTAGTCGCAGGGGATTACACTGAAGCTTTCTTT. This gives the protein CASSLVAGDYTEAFF.

This chain uses TRBV24-1 with TRBJ1-4; D gene ambiguous. The length of the CDR3 is 13 residues. The ends were cut back, 6 bases at V and 5 bases at J, with 9 bases in the middle. Looked up from germline, CDR1 is KGHDR and CDR2 is SFDVKD. The CDR3 DNA reads as TGTGCCACCAGTCACGAGAGGAATGAAAAACTGTTTTTT. Translating gives CATSHERNEKLFF.

The genes are TRBV3-1 (or the pseudogene TRBV3-2) and TRBJ2-1; 7 positions agree with TRBD2. Germline CDR1 and CDR2: LGHDT and YNNKEL (reference sequence). The ends lost 4 bases at V and 12 bases at J; junction bases unmatched: 9. CDR3 length: 13 residues. The CDR3, as DNA: TGTGCCAGCAGCCGGGTCGTCCGCGGGGGGCAGTTCTTC. Translation gives CASSRVVRGGQFF.

The chain has TRBV3-1 (or the pseudogene TRBV3-2) and TRBJ1-1; D remains ambiguous. Germline V gene data show CDR1 as LGHDT and CDR2 as YNNKEL (reference sequence). The CDR3 has 13 residues. V gave up 4 bases and J gave up 1 base, with 7 bases separating them. CDR3 protein: CASSLPGNTEAFF. The CDR3 DNA reads TGTGCCAGCAGCCTCCCAGGGAACACTGAAGCTTTCTTT.

V gene TRBV7-6 combines with J gene TRBJ1-4, with TRBD1 matching 8 bases. V shed 5 bases, J shed 2 bases, and the junction held 10 bases outside the gene matches. In germline, CDR1 is SGHVS, CDR2 FNYEAQ. CDR3 length equals 17 residues. CDR3 nucleotide sequence: TGTGCCAGCAGCCCTGGACAGGGAGGATTGACTAATGAAAAACTGTTTTTT. Protein: CASSPGQGGLTNEKLFF. The entire variable domain, with the rest obtained from reference TRBV7-6 and TRBJ1-4, is as follows: GAGVSQSPRYKVTKRGQDVALRCDPISGHVSLYWYRQALGQGPEFLTYFNYEAQQDKSGLPNDRFSAERPEGSISTLTIQRTEQRDSAMYRCASSPGQGGLTNEKLFFGSGTQLSVL.

This clone was detected once. The chain employs TRBV18 and TRBJ1-2; D remains ambiguous. Germline lookup yields CDR1 KGHSH and CDR2 LQKENI. The CDR3 extends over 13 amino acids. V was trimmed by 2 bases and J by 6 bases, leaving 10 bases between them. CDR3 residues: CASSPGVRDGYTF. The DNA of the CDR3 is TGTGCCAGCTCACCAGGGGTGAGGGATGGCTACACCTTC. Drawing the rest from reference TRBV18 and TRBJ1-2, the complete variable domain is NAGVMQNPRHLVRRRGQEARLRCSPMKGHSHVYWYRQLPEEGLKFMVYLQKENIIDESGMPKERFSAEFPKEGPSILRIQQVVRGDSAAYFCASSPGVRDGYTFGSGTRLTVV.